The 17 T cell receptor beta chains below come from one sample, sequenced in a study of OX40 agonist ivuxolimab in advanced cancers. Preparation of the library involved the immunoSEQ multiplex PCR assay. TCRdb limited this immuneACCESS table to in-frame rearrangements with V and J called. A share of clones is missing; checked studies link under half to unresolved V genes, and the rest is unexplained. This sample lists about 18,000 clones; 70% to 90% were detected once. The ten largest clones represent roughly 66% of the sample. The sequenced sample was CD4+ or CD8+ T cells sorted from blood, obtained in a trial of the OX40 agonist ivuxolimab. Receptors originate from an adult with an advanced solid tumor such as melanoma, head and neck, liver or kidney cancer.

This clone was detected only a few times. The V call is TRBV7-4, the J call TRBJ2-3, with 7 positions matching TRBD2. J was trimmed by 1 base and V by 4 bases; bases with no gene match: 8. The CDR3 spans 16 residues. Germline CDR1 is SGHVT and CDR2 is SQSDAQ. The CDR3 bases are TGTGCCAGCAGCTGGCCGGGACGGGAGGGCACAGATACGCAGTATTTT. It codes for CASSWPGREGTDTQYF.

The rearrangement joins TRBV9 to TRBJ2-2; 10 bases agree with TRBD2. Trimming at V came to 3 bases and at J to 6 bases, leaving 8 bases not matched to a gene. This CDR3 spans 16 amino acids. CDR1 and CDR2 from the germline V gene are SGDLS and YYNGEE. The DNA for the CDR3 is TGTGCCAGCAGCGGGACTAGCGGAAGGAATTCCGGGGAGCTGTTTTTT. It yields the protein CASSGTSGRNSGELFF.

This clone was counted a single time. CDR3 DNA: TGTGCCAGCAGCCAAGATGGACATAAGAAAAACATTCAGTACTTC. Protein product: CASSQDGHKKNIQYF. The J gene is TRBJ2-4, the V gene TRBV14, with D possibly TRBD1 on 5 matching bases. There are 15 residues in the CDR3. Looked up from germline, CDR1 is SGHDN and CDR2 is FVKESK. V was shortened by 0 bases and J by 4 bases, with 10 bases between the two germline ends.

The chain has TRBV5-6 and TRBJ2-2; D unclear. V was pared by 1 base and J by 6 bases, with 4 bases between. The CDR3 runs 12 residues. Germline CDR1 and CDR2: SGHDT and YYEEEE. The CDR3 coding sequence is TGTGCCAGCAGCTTGTTATCCGGGGAGCTGTTTTTT. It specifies CASSLLSGELFF.

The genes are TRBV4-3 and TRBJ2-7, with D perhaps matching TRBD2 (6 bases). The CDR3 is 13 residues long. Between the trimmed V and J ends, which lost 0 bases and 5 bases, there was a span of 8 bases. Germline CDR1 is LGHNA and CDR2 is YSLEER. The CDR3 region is CASSQDREDEQYF. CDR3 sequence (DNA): TGCGCCAGCAGCCAAGACAGGGAGGACGAGCAGTACTTC.

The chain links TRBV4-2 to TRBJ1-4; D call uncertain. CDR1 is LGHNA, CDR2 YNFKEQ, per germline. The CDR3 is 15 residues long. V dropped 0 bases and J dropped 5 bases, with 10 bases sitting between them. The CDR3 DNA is TGTGCCAGCAGCCAAGATGGCCAGCTGAATGAAAAACTGTTTTTT. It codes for CASSQDGQLNEKLFF.

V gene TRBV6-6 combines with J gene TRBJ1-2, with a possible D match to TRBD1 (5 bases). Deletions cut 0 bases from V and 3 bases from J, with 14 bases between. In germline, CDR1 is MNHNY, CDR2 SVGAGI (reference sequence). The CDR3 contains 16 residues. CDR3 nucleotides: TGTGCCAGCAGTTACTCTGGCCGGGGGGTGGACTATGGCTACACCTTC. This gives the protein CASSYSGRGVDYGYTF.

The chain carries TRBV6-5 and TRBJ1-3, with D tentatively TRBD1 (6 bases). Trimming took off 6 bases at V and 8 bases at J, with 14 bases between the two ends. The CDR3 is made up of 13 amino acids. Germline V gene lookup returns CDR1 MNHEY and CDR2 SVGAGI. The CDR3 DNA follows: TGTGCCAGCAGCCCCGGGGGCGGTTACACCATATATTTT. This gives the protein CASSPGGGYTIYF.

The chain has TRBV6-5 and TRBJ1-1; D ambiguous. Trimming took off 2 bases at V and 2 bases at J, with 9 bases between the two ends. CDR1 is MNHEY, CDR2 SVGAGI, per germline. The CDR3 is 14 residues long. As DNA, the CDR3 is TGTGCCAGCAGTTACGGGCCGGGTAACACTGAAGCTTTCTTT. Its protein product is CASSYGPGNTEAFF.

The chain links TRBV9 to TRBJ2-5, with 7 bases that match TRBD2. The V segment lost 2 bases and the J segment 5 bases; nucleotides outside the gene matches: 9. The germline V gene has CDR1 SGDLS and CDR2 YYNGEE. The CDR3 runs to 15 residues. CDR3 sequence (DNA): TGTGCCAGCAGCGTCACTAGCGATACGTGGGAGACCCAGTACTTC. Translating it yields CASSVTSDTWETQYF.

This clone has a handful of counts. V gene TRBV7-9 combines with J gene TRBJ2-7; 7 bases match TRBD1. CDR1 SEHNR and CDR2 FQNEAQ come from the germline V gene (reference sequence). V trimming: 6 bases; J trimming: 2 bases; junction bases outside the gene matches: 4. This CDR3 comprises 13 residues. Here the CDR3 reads CASSRQGAYEQYF. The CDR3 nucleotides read TGTGCCAGCAGTCGCCAGGGGGCCTACGAGCAGTACTTC. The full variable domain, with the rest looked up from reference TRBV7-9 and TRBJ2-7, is DTGVSQNPRHKITKRGQNVTFRCDPISEHNRLYWYRQTLGQGPEFLTYFQNEAQLEKSRLLSDRFSAERPKGSFSTLEIQRTEQGDSAMYLCASSRQGAYEQYFGPGTRLTVT.

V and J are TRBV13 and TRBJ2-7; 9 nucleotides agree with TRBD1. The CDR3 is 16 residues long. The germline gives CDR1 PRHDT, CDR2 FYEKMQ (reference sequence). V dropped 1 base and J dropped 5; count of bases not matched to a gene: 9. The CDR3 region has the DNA TGTGCCAGCAGCTTAGCCGCCGACAGGGGGTTCGACGAGCAGTACTTC. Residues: CASSLAADRGFDEQYF.

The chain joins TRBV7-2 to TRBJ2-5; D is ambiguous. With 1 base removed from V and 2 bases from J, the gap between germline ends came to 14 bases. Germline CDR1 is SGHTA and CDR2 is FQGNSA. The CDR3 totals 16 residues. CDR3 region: CASSLVGIAQQETQYF. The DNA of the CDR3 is TGTGCCAGCAGCTTAGTGGGGATAGCCCAACAAGAGACCCAGTACTTC.

CDR3: CAWRRGATEAFF. As DNA, the CDR3 is TGTGCCTGGAGGAGGGGAGCCACTGAAGCTTTCTTT. This chain joins TRBV30 and TRBJ1-1, with D tentatively TRBD1 (5 bases). This CDR3 spans 12 amino acids. V was trimmed by 3 bases and J by 4 bases, leaving 9 bases between them. Germline CDR1 and CDR2: GTSNPN and SVGIG (reference sequence).

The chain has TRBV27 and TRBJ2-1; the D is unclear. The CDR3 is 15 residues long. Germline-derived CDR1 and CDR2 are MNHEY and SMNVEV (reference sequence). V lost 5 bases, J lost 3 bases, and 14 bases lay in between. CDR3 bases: TGTGCCAGCAGTCCTTACCGGGCCCTCTACAATGAGCAGTTCTTC. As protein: CASSPYRALYNEQFF.

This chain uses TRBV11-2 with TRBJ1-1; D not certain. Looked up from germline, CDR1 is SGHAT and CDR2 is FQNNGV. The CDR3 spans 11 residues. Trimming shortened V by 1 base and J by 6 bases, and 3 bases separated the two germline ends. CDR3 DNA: TGTGCCAGCAGCTTAGGAGCTGAAGCTTTCTTT. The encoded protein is CASSLGAEAFF.

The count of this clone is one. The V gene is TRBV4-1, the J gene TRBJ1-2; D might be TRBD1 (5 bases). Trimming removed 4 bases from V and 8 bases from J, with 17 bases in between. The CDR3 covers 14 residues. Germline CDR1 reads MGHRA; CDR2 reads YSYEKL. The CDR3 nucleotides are TGCGCCAGCAGCCTTCCGGGGCCCCCGGCGGGCTACACCTTC. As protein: CASSLPGPPAGYTF.